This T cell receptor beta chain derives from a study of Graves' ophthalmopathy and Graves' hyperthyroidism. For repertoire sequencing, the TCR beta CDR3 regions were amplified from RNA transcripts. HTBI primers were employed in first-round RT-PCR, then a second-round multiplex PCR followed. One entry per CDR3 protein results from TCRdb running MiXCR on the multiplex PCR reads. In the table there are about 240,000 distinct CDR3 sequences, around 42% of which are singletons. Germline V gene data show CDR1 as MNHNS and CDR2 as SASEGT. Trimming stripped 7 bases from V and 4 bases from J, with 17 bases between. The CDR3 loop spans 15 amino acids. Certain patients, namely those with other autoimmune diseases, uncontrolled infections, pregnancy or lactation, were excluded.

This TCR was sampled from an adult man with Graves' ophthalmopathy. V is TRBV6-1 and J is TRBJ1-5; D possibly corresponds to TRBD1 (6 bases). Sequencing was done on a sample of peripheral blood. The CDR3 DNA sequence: TGTGCCAGCACTCCGAGGGGGGGCCCTAATCAGCCCCAGCATTTT. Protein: CASTPRGGPNQPQHF.